The sequence of this TCR beta chain was determined in a study of cytomegalovirus exposure and HLA in healthy donors. Points from the study as a whole: Donor immune exposure was known only as CMV serostatus. A later analysis, which compared TCR beta chains of equal frequency, found the HLA-associated ones more clonally expanded.

These donors counted as nominally healthy when sampled, but unrecorded immune exposures were likely. Points on this clone: Its antigen is unknown.

Primers included in the PCR were 60 Vbeta and 13 Jbeta primers. Sequencing used immunoSEQ multiplex PCR; TCRdb keeps in-frame clones, though not all of them. The data contain 100,000 to 150,000 clones, around 72% of them seen just once; the ten biggest clones take up around 2%. V lost 6 bases, J lost 0 bases, and 7 bases stayed unmatched. This CDR3 spans 16 amino acids. Germline V gene lookup returns CDR1 SQVTM and CDR2 ANQGSEA. This clonotype was obtained from a woman aged 40 to 55 in good health and CMV-seronegative. Sequences were obtained from PBMCs. The chain joins TRBV29-1 to TRBJ2-7, with 14 nucleotides matching TRBD2. This chain's CDR3 is CSVLGTSGGPSYEQYF. CDR3 DNA sequence: TGCAGCGTCCTAGGGACTAGCGGGGGCCCCTCCTACGAGCAGTACTTC.